This T cell receptor (beta chain) is from a study of CD8 T cells in ankylosing spondylitis. Study-level points and caveats: Existing reports had already noted some motif variants in reactive arthritis synovial fluid and blood. Within matched ankylosing spondylitis synovial fluid, disease-linked clones were reportedly significantly enriched.

The table lists this clonotype with many counts. What it binds is not known. Making the TCR beta libraries involved quantitative 5'-RACE with molecular barcodes. TCRdb reprocessed the 5' RACE reads with MiXCR, giving one entry per CDR3 protein. The data show about 250,000 distinct CDR3 sequences, under 12% seen once. V lost 3 bases and J lost 3; bases outside the gene matches: 11. The CDR3 covers 16 residues. Germline CDR1 reads KGHSH; CDR2 reads LQKENI. This receptor was identified in a male donor with ankylosing spondylitis or in good health (not recorded which). The J gene is TRBJ2-7, the V gene TRBV18, with TRBD1 matching 7 bases. The specimen was blood, either unsorted or a sorted T cell fraction (not recorded which). The CDR3 region has the DNA TGTGCCAGCTCACCCACAATGAGGGGGCTTAACTACGAGCAGTACTTC. Translation: CASSPTMRGLNYEQYF.